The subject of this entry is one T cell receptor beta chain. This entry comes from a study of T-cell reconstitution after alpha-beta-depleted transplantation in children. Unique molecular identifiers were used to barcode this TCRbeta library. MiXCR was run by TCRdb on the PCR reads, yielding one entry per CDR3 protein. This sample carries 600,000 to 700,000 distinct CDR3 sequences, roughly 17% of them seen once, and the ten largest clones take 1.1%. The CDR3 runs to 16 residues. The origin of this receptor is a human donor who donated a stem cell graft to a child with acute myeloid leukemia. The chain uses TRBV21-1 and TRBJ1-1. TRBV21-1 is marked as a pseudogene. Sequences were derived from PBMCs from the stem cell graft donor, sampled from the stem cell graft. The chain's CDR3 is CASSKETEGGDTEAFF. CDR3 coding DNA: TGTGCCAGCAGCAAAGAGACGGAGGGAGGGGATACTGAAGCTTTCTTT.